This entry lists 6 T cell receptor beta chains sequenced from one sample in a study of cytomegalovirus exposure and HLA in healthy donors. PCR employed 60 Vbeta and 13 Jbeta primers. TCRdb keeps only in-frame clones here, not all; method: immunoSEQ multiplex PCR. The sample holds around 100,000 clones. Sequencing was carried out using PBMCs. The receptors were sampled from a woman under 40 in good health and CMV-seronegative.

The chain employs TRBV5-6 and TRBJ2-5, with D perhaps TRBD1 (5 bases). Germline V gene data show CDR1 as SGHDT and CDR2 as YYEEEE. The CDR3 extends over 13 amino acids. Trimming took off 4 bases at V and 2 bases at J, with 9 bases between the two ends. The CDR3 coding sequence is TGTGCCAGCAGCCGGACACGTCAAGAGACCCAGTACTTC. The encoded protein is CASSRTRQETQYF.

The CDR3 is CSVLTGGLGQPQHF. The CDR3 region has the DNA TGCAGCGTTTTAACAGGGGGCTTGGGTCAGCCCCAGCATTTT. The chain carries TRBV29-1 and TRBJ1-5, with TRBD1 matching over 9 bases. With 5 bases clipped from V and 6 bases from J, the junction kept 8 bases outside the gene matches. Germline V gene sequence: CDR1 SQVTM, CDR2 ANQGSEA. This CDR3 contains 14 residues.

CDR3 sequence: CASSYSHVATNEKLFF. In DNA, the CDR3 is TGTGCCAGCAGTTACTCCCATGTTGCAACTAATGAAAAACTGTTTTTT. The V call is TRBV6-6, the J call TRBJ1-4; no clear D gene. Trimming shortened V by 0 bases and J by 0 bases, and 8 bases separated the two germline ends. The length of the CDR3 is 16 residues. From germline, CDR1 is MNHNY and CDR2 SVGAGI (reference sequence).

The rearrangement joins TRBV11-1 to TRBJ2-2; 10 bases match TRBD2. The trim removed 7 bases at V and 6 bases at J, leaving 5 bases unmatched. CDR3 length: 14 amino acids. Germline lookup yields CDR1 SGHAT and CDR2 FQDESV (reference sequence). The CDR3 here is CASTSGRAAGELFF. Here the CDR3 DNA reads TGTGCCAGCACCAGCGGGAGGGCAGCCGGGGAGCTGTTTTTT.

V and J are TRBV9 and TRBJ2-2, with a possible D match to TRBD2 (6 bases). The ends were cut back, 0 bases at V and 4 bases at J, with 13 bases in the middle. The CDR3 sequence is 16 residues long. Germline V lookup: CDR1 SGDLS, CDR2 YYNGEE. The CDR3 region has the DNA TGTGCCAGCAGCGTAGGGGTGACTAGTAGCACCGGGGAGCTGTTTTTT. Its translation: CASSVGVTSSTGELFF.

CDR3 nucleotide sequence: TGTGCCAGCAGTGTGGACAGAGGCACTGAAGCTTTCTTT. Its translation: CASSVDRGTEAFF. The genes are TRBV6-5 and TRBJ1-1; D possibly corresponds to TRBD1 (6 bases). The germline V gene has CDR1 MNHEY and CDR2 SVGAGI. Between the trimmed V and J ends, which lost 5 bases and 4 bases, there was a span of 11 bases. This CDR3 spans 13 amino acids.